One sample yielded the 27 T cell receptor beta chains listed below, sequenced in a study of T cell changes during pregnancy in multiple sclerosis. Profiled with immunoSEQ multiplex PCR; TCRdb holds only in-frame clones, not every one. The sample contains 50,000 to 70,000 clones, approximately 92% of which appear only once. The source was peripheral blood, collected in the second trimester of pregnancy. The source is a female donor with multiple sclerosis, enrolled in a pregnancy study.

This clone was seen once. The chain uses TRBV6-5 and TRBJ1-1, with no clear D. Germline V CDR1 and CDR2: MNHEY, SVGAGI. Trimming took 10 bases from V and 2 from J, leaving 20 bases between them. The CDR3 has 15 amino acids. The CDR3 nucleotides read TGTGCCACTTACCCAGGAGGCTCTATAAACACTGAAGCTTTCTTT. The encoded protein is CATYPGGSINTEAFF.

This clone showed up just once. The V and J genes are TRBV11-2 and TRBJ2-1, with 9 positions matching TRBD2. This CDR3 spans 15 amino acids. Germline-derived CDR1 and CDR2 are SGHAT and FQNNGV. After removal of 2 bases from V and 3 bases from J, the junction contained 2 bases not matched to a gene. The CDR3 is CASSLLAGIYNEQFF. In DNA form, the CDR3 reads TGTGCCAGCAGCTTACTAGCGGGGATCTACAATGAGCAGTTCTTC.

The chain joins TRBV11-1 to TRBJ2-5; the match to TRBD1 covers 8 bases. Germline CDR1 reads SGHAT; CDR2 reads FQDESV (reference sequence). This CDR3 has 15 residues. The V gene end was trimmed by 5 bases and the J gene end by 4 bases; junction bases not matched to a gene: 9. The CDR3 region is CASSPLPTGGETQYF. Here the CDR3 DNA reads TGTGCCAGCAGCCCCTTACCCACAGGGGGAGAGACCCAGTACTTC.

The CDR3 spells CASSLQGDGELFF. The DNA for the CDR3 is TGCGCCAGCAGCTTGCAGGGTGACGGGGAGCTGTTTTTT. This chain links TRBV5-1 with TRBJ2-2, with D perhaps TRBD1 (5 bases). The CDR3 spans 13 residues. From germline, CDR1 is SGHRS and CDR2 YFSETQ. Trimming stripped 1 base from V and 7 bases from J, with 8 bases between.

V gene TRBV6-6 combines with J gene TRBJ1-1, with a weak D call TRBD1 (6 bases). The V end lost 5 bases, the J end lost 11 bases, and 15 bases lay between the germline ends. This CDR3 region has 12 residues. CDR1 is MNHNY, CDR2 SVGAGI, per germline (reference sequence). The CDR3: CASSPSPGAAFF. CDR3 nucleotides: TGTGCCAGCAGTCCAAGCCCAGGGGCGGCTTTCTTT.

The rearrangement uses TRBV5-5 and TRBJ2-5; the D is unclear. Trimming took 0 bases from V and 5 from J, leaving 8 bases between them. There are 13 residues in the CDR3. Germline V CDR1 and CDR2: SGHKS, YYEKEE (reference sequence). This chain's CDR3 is CASSLARRETQYF. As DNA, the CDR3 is TGTGCCAGCAGCTTGGCTAGACGGGAGACCCAGTACTTC.

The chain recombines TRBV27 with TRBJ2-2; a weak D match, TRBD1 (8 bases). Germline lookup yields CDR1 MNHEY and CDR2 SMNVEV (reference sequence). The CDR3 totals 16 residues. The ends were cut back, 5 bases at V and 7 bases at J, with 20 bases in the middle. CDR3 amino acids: CASSRGRTGRVGELFF. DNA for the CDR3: TGTGCCAGCAGTAGAGGCCGGACAGGGAGGGTCGGGGAGCTGTTTTTT.

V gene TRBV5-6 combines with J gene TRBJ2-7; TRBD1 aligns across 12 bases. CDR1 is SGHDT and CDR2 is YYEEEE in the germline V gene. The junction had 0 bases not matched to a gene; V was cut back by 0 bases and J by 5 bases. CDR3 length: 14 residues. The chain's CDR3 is CASSLGDRGHEQYF. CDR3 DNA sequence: TGTGCCAGCAGCTTGGGGGACAGGGGGCACGAGCAGTACTTC.

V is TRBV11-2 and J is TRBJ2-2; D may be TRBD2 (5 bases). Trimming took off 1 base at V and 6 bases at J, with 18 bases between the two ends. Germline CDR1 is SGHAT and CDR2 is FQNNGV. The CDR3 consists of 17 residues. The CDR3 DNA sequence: TGTGCCAGCAGCTTAGGACTAAAAGGAACCTCCGCCGGGGAGCTGTTTTTT. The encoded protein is CASSLGLKGTSAGELFF.

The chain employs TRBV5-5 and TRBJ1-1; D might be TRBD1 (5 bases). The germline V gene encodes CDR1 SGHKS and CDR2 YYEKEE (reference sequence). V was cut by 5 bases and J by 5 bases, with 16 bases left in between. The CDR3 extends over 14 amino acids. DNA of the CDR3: TGTGCCAGCAGGTGGGGGAGAGGGAGGACTGAAGCTTTCTTT. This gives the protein CASRWGRGRTEAFF.

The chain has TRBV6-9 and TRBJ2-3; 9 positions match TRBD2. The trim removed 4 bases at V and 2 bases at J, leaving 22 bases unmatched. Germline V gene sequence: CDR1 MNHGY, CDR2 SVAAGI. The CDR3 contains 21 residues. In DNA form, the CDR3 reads TGTGCCAGCAGTTGCAGTAGGACTAGCGACCATTGTAAGGATCTCACAGATACGCAGTATTTT. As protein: CASSCSRTSDHCKDLTDTQYF.

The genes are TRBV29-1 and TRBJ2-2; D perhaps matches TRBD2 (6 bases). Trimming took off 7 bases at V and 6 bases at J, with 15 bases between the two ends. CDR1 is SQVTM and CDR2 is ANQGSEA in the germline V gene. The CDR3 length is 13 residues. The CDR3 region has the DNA TGCAGCGCAGGGACTCTCCGGGCCGGGGAGCTGTTTTTT. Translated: CSAGTLRAGELFF.

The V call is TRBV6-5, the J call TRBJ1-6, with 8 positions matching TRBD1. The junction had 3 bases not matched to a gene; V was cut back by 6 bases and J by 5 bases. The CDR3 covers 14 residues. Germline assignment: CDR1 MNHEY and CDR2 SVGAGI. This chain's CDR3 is CASSRTGHNSPLHF. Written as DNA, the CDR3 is TGTGCCAGCAGCCGGACAGGGCATAATTCACCCCTCCACTTT.

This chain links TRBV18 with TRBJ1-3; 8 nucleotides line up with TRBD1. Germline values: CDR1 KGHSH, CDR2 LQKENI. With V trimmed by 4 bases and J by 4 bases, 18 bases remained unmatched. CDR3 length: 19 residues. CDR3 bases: TGTGCCAGCTCACGACGGTCGGGACAGGAGATACTCTCGGGAAACACCATATATTTT. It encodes CASSRRSGQEILSGNTIYF. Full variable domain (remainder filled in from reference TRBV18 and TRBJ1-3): NAGVMQNPRHLVRRRGQEARLRCSPMKGHSHVYWYRQLPEEGLKFMVYLQKENIIDESGMPKERFSAEFPKEGPSILRIQQVVRGDSAAYFCASSRRSGQEILSGNTIYFGEGSWLTVV.

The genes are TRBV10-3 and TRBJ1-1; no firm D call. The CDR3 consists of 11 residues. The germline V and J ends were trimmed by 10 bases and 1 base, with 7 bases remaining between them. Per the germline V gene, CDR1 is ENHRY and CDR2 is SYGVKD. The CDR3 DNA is TGTGCCACCCGGGGGAACACTGAAGCTTTCTTT. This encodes CATRGNTEAFF.

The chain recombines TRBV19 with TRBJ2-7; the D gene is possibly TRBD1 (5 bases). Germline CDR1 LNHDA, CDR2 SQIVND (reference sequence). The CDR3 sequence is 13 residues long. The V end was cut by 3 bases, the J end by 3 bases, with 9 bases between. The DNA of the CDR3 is TGTGCCAGTAGTATCGAAGACAGCTACGAGCAGTACTTC. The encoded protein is CASSIEDSYEQYF.

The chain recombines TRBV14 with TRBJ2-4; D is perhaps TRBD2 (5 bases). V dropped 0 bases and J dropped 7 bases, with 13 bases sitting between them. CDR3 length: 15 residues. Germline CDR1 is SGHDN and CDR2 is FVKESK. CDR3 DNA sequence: TGTGCCAGCAGCCAAGATAGTCTAGCTGTCAACATTCAGTACTTC. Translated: CASSQDSLAVNIQYF.

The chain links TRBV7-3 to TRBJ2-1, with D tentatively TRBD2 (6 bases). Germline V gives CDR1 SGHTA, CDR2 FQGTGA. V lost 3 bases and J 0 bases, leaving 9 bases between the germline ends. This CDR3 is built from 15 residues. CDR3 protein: CASSFAGSSYNEQFF. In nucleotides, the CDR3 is TGTGCCAGCAGCTTCGCGGGAAGCTCCTACAATGAGCAGTTCTTC.

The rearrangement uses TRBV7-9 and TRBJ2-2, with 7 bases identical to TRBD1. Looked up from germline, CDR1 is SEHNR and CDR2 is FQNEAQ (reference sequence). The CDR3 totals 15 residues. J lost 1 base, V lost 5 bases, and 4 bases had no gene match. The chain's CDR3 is CASSQGTVNTGELFF. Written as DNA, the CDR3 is TGTGCCAGCAGCCAGGGGACAGTGAACACCGGGGAGCTGTTTTTT.

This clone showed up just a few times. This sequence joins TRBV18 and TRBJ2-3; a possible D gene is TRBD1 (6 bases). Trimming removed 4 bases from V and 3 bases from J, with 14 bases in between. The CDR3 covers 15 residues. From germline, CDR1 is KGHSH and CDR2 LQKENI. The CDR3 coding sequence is TGTGCCAGCTCACTAATACAGGGTGAGACAGATACGCAGTATTTT. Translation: CASSLIQGETDTQYF. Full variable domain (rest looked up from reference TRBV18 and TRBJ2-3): NAGVMQNPRHLVRRRGQEARLRCSPMKGHSHVYWYRQLPEEGLKFMVYLQKENIIDESGMPKERFSAEFPKEGPSILRIQQVVRGDSAAYFCASSLIQGETDTQYFGPGTRLTVL.

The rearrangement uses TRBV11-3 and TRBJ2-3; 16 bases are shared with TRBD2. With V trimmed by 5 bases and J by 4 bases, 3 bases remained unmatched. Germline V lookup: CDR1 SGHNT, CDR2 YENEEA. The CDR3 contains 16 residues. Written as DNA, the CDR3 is TGTGCCAGCAGCGCGGGACTAGCGGGAGGGGCAGATACGCAGTATTTT. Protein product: CASSAGLAGGADTQYF. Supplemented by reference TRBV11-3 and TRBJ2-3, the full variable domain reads EAGVVQSPRYKIIEKKQPVAFWCNPISGHNTLYWYLQNLGQGPELLIRYENEEAVDDSQLPKDRFSAERLKGVDSTLKIQPAELGDSAVYLCASSAGLAGGADTQYFGPGTRLTVL.

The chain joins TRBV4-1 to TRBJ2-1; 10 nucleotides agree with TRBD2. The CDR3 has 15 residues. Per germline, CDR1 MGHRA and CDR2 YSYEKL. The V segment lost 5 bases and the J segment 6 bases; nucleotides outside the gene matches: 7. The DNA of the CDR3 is TGCGCCAGCAGCTCCAGCGGGAGGGAGCGCAATGAGCAGTTCTTC. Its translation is CASSSSGRERNEQFF.

The CDR3, as DNA: TGTGCCAGCGCTCGCCAAAGAGAGACTAGCGGGACCTACAATGAGCAGTTCTTC. Protein product: CASARQRETSGTYNEQFF. V usage is TRBV27 and J usage is TRBJ2-1; the match to TRBD2 covers 11 bases. This CDR3 region has 18 residues. Germline loops: CDR1 MNHEY, CDR2 SMNVEV (reference sequence). V lost 8 bases and J lost 2; bases outside the gene matches: 14.

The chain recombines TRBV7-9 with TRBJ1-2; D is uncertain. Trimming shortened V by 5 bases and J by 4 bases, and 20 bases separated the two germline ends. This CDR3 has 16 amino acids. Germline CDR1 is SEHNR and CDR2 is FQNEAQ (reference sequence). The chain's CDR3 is CASSPLGGGMPYGYTF. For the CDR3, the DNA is TGTGCCAGCAGCCCCCTGGGCGGAGGGATGCCCTATGGCTACACCTTC.

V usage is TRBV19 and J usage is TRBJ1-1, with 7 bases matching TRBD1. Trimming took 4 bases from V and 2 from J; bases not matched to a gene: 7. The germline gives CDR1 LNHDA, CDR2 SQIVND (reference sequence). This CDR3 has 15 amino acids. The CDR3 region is CASSTDRVRNTEAFF. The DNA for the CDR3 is TGTGCCAGTAGTACCGACAGGGTGCGAAACACTGAAGCTTTCTTT.

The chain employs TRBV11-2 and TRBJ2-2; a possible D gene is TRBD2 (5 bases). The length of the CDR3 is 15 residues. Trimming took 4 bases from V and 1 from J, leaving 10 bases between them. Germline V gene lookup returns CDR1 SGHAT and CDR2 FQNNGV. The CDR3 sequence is CASSSVEGNTGELFF. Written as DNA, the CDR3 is TGTGCCAGCAGCTCCGTTGAGGGGAACACCGGGGAGCTGTTTTTT.

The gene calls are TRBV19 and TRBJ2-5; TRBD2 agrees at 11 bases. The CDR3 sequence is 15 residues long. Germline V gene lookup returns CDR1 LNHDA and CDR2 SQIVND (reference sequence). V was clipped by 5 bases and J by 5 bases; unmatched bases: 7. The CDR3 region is CASSPPGLAAETQYF. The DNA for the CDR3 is TGTGCCAGTAGTCCTCCGGGACTAGCGGCCGAGACCCAGTACTTC.